The source of this T cell receptor beta chain is a study of control samples from healthy donors and cancer patients. Profiling relied on immunoSEQ multiplex PCR, and the TCRdb table lists in-frame clones only, not all of them. The sample lists 150,000 or so clones; about 94% were seen once. V lost 6 bases and J lost 8, with 13 bases in between. The CDR3 covers 12 residues. The J gene is TRBJ1-2, the V gene TRBV12-3 or TRBV12-4; a weak D match, TRBD1 (6 bases). The clonotype comes from a middle-aged woman in good health. The sequenced sample was blood. Here the CDR3 DNA reads TGTGCCAGCAGCCAGGGGATGGGGGGCTACACCTTC. Amino acids: CASSQGMGGYTF.